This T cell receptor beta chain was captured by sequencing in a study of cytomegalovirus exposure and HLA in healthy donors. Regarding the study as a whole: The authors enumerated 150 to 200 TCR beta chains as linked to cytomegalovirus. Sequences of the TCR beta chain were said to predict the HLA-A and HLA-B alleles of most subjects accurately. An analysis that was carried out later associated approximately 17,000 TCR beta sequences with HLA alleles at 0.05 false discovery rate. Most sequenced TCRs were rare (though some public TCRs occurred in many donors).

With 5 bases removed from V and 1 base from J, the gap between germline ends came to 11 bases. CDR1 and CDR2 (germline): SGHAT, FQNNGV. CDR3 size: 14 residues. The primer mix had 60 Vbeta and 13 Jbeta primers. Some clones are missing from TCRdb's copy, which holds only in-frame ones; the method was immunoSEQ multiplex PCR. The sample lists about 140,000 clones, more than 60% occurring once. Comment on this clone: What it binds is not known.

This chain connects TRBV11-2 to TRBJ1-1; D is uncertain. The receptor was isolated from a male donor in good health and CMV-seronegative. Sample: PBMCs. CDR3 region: CASSVPGQNTEAFF. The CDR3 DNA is TGTGCCAGCAGCGTCCCTGGGCAGAACACTGAAGCTTTCTTT. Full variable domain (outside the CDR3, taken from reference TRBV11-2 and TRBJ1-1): EAGVAQSPRYKIIEKRQSVAFWCNPISGHATLYWYQQILGQGPKLLIQFQNNGVVDDSQLPKDRFSAERLKGVDSTLKIQPAKLEDSAVYLCASSVPGQNTEAFFGQGTRLTVV.